The 29 T cell receptor beta chains below were found in one sample sequenced in a study of cytomegalovirus exposure and HLA in healthy donors. This PCR relied on a set of 60 Vbeta primers and 13 Jbeta primers. Clones were sequenced by immunoSEQ multiplex PCR, and TCRdb holds only the in-frame ones, with some missing. Of some 200,000 clones in the sample, 80% were seen once. The sequencing input was PBMCs. All receptors come from a boy aged 10-17 years in good health and CMV-seronegative.

There are a few counts of this clone. V is TRBV30 and J is TRBJ2-5; 7 bases line up with TRBD2. V shed 0 bases and J 4 bases; nucleotides not matched to a gene: 2. The CDR3 has 13 residues. Germline V lookup: CDR1 GTSNPN, CDR2 SVGIG (reference sequence). CDR3: CAWSVRGRETQYF. CDR3 bases: TGTGCCTGGAGTGTACGCGGGAGAGAGACCCAGTACTTC.

This clone was found once. The gene calls are TRBV7-6 and TRBJ2-5, with D possibly matching TRBD2 (6 bases). Germline V gives CDR1 SGHVS, CDR2 FNYEAQ. This CDR3 comprises 15 residues. The V and J ends lost 1 base and 5 bases respectively, with 14 bases between them. This CDR3 is CASSLEGGTGETQYF. The CDR3 DNA reads as TGTGCCAGCAGCTTAGAGGGCGGGACGGGGGAGACCCAGTACTTC.

The chain joins TRBV7-3 to TRBJ2-7; 8 bases agree with TRBD1. CDR3 length: 15 residues. The J segment lost 2 bases and the V segment lost 2 bases, leaving 5 bases of the junction unmatched. CDR1 and CDR2 from the germline V gene are SGHTA and FQGTGA. The CDR3 nucleotides are TGTGCCAGCAGCTTAGCCGGGACAGGCGCCTACGAGCAGTACTTC. Encoded protein: CASSLAGTGAYEQYF.

This rearrangement joins TRBV7-8 to TRBJ2-7; TRBD1 agrees at 9 bases. V was pared by 5 bases and J by 4 bases, with 6 bases of the junction left unmatched. Germline-derived CDR1 and CDR2 are SGHVS and FQNEAQ. This CDR3 contains 14 residues. CDR3 amino acids: CASSQRQGVYEQYF. CDR3 bases: TGTGCCAGCAGCCAGAGACAGGGGGTGTACGAGCAGTACTTC. Full variable domain (rest looked up from reference TRBV7-8 and TRBJ2-7): GAGVSQSPRYKVAKRGQDVALRCDPISGHVSLFWYQQALGQGPEFLTYFQNEAQLDKSGLPSDRFFAERPEGSVSTLKIQRTQQEDSAVYLCASSQRQGVYEQYFGPGTRLTVT.

The rearrangement links TRBV5-1 to TRBJ2-3; 7 bases are a match to TRBD1. J was trimmed by 1 base and V by 0 bases; bases with no gene match: 20. Germline values: CDR1 SGHRS, CDR2 YFSETQ. The length of the CDR3 is 21 residues. The CDR3 nucleotides read TGCGCCAGCAGCTTGGTTGTGCAATATAACCGGGACAGAAAACGCACAGATACGCAGTATTTT. It specifies CASSLVVQYNRDRKRTDTQYF.

V and J are TRBV9 and TRBJ2-7, with 8 nucleotides matching TRBD2. Trimming at V came to 0 bases and at J to 7 bases, leaving 6 bases not matched to a gene. The CDR3 is made up of 14 amino acids. Germline V gene sequence: CDR1 SGDLS, CDR2 YYNGEE. CDR3 sequence: CASSVVSGIGEQYF. The CDR3 nucleotides read TGTGCCAGCAGCGTAGTTAGCGGGATTGGAGAGCAGTACTTC. The variable domain in full, with the rest retrieved from reference TRBV9 and TRBJ2-7, is DSGVTQTPKHLITATGQRVTLRCSPRSGDLSVYWYQQSLDQGLQFLIQYYNGEERAKGNILERFSAQQFPDLHSELNLSSLELGDSALYFCASSVVSGIGEQYFGPGTRLTVT.

This chain joins TRBV4-1 and TRBJ1-1, with 11 bases fitting TRBD1. This CDR3 contains 16 residues. With 0 bases clipped from V and 5 bases from J, the junction kept 5 bases outside the gene matches. Looked up from germline, CDR1 is MGHRA and CDR2 is YSYEKL. The CDR3 DNA reads TGCGCCAGCAGCCAAGATCGGGACAGGGGGGGGACTGAAGCTTTCTTT. Translation gives CASSQDRDRGGTEAFF.

V and J are TRBV6-6 and TRBJ1-2; D call uncertain. The CDR3 contains 10 residues. With 5 bases removed from V and 7 bases from J, the gap between germline ends came to 5 bases. Germline CDR1 reads MNHNY; CDR2 reads SVGAGI (reference sequence). Here the CDR3 reads CASSGGGYTF. The CDR3 bases are TGTGCCAGCAGTGGAGGTGGCTACACCTTC.

This rearrangement joins TRBV18 to TRBJ1-1; 10 bases are shared with TRBD1. The germline V gene has CDR1 KGHSH and CDR2 LQKENI. J lost 1 base, V lost 3 bases, and 2 bases had no gene match. CDR3 length: 15 amino acids. CDR3 DNA sequence: TGTGCCAGCTCACCTTGGACAGGGGGGAACACTGAAGCTTTCTTT. Amino acid sequence: CASSPWTGGNTEAFF. Together with reference TRBV18 and TRBJ1-1, the CDR3 gives the full variable domain: NAGVMQNPRHLVRRRGQEARLRCSPMKGHSHVYWYRQLPEEGLKFMVYLQKENIIDESGMPKERFSAEFPKEGPSILRIQQVVRGDSAAYFCASSPWTGGNTEAFFGQGTRLTVV.

The chain combines TRBV7-9 with TRBJ1-1; 7 positions match TRBD1. The CDR3 totals 15 residues. V was clipped by 6 bases and J by 6 bases; unmatched bases: 13. Germline loops: CDR1 SEHNR, CDR2 FQNEAQ (reference sequence). DNA of the CDR3: TGTGCCAGCAGTTCCCCGGGACAGTGGAGTGCTGAAGCTTTCTTT. Translating gives CASSSPGQWSAEAFF.

The rearrangement uses TRBV2 and TRBJ1-1, with 8 bases that match TRBD1. This CDR3 contains 15 residues. V shed 4 bases and J 2 bases; nucleotides not matched to a gene: 6. Germline assignment: CDR1 SNHLY and CDR2 FYNNEI. CDR3 coding DNA: TGTGCCAGCAGTGTTCTACAGGGGGTTAACACTGAAGCTTTCTTT. Translating gives CASSVLQGVNTEAFF.

The rearrangement links TRBV7-2 to TRBJ1-2; unclear D gene. V lost 4 bases, J lost 2 bases, and 11 bases lay in between. Per germline, CDR1 SGHTA and CDR2 FQGNSA. This CDR3 contains 14 residues. CDR3 protein: CASSSSGGNYGYTF. DNA of the CDR3: TGTGCCAGCAGCTCCTCGGGAGGGAACTATGGCTACACCTTC. Drawing the rest from reference TRBV7-2 and TRBJ1-2, the complete variable domain is GAGVSQSPSNKVTEKGKDVELRCDPISGHTALYWYRQSLGQGLEFLIYFQGNSAPDKSGLPSDRFSAERTGGSVSTLTIQRTQQEDSAVYLCASSSSGGNYGYTFGSGTRLTVV.

A few counts support this clone. The chain links TRBV30 to TRBJ1-4; D unresolved. CDR3 length: 15 amino acids. Between the trimmed V and J ends, which lost 3 bases and 8 bases, there was a span of 19 bases. The germline V gene encodes CDR1 GTSNPN and CDR2 SVGIG (reference sequence). CDR3 DNA: TGTGCCTGGAGCTGGACCGGGAGTCTCAGCGAAAAACTGTTTTTT. This sequence encodes CAWSWTGSLSEKLFF.

In this sample, this clone turned up a few times. The V call is TRBV6-5, the J call TRBJ2-2; 7 bases map to TRBD2. V dropped 2 bases and J dropped 7; count of bases not matched to a gene: 4. This CDR3 region has 14 residues. Germline CDR1 and CDR2: MNHEY and SVGAGI. The CDR3, as DNA: TGTGCCAGCAGTTACCGGGGAGGGGACGGGGAGCTGTTTTTT. Protein sequence: CASSYRGGDGELFF.

This chain uses TRBV5-8 with TRBJ1-2; 9 positions match TRBD1. The CDR3 runs 16 residues. With 4 bases clipped from V and 5 bases from J, the junction kept 12 bases outside the gene matches. Germline CDR1 reads SGHTS; CDR2 reads YDEGEE. The CDR3 protein is CASSHWGQGLRYGYTF. CDR3 nucleotides: TGTGCCAGCAGCCATTGGGGACAGGGATTGCGTTATGGCTACACCTTC.

The V call is TRBV7-9, the J call TRBJ2-5; TRBD1 agrees at 8 bases. The J segment lost 5 bases and the V segment lost 5 bases, leaving 10 bases of the junction unmatched. Germline CDR1 SEHNR, CDR2 FQNEAQ (reference sequence). CDR3 length: 15 residues. The CDR3: CASSRLQGAGETQYF. The DNA for the CDR3 is TGTGCCAGCAGCCGTCTTCAGGGGGCTGGGGAGACCCAGTACTTC.

This clone was seen a handful of times. Sequence at one end of the junction differs from germline and may be a read error. V usage is TRBV7-7 and J usage is TRBJ2-1; the match to TRBD2 covers 9 bases. The CDR3 loop spans 15 amino acids. Germline V lookup: CDR1 SSHAT, CDR2 FNYEAQ (reference sequence). The CDR3: CASSFSAGGHNEQFF. The CDR3 bases are TGTGCTAGCAGCTTCTCAGCGGGAGGCCACAATGAGCAGTTCTTC.

V is TRBV20-1 and J is TRBJ1-2; no clear D gene. In germline, CDR1 is DFQATT, CDR2 SNEGSKA (reference sequence). The CDR3 has 11 amino acids. V shed 3 bases and J shed 5 bases, with 7 bases lying between them. CDR3 DNA: TGCAGTGCTAGGGACTTTTATGGCTACACCTTC. The encoded protein is CSARDFYGYTF.

The CDR3 loop reads CASQGLAGGELFF. CDR3 DNA: TGTGCCAGTCAAGGACTAGCGGGAGGGGAGCTGTTTTTT. V gene TRBV19 combines with J gene TRBJ2-2; the match to TRBD2 covers 12 bases. The V gene's germline CDR1 is LNHDA and CDR2 SQIVND (reference sequence). The CDR3 spans 13 residues. The junction had 3 bases not matched to a gene; V was cut back by 8 bases and J by 8 bases.

The V and J genes are TRBV5-4 and TRBJ2-3; perhaps TRBD2 as D (6 bases). V was clipped by 0 bases and J by 5 bases, with 10 bases between them. The germline CDR1 and CDR2 sequences are SGHNT and YYREEE (reference sequence). This CDR3 contains 14 residues. In nucleotides, the CDR3 is TGTGCCAGCAGCTTGGGGGGTAGCGGAGATACGCAGTATTTT. Translated: CASSLGGSGDTQYF.

This clone was observed a handful of times. This chain uses TRBV6-1 with TRBJ2-2; tentative D call: TRBD1 (6 bases). The V end was cut by 7 bases, the J end by 3 bases, with 12 bases between. The CDR3 contains 14 residues. Germline CDR1 is MNHNS and CDR2 is SASEGT. CDR3 in amino acids: CASIITGYTGELFF. The CDR3 DNA reads TGTGCCAGCATCATTACAGGGTACACCGGGGAGCTGTTTTTT.

The V call is TRBV6-1, the J call TRBJ2-7; D possibly corresponds to TRBD1 (5 bases). Germline V gene lookup returns CDR1 MNHNS and CDR2 SASEGT. V gave up 4 bases and J gave up 5 bases, with 12 bases separating them. CDR3 length equals 13 residues. CDR3 sequence: CASSGGRVDEQYF. CDR3 coding DNA: TGTGCCAGCAGTGGGGGCCGGGTTGACGAGCAGTACTTC.

A remark on this clone: One junction end does not reproduce the germline sequence, and a read error may be involved. This sequence joins TRBV7-9 and TRBJ1-6; TRBD1 agrees at 7 bases. CDR1 is SEHNR, CDR2 FQNEAQ, per germline (reference sequence). This CDR3 is 14 amino acids long. The CDR3 spells CSSSSDRAGVPLHF. CDR3 nucleotide sequence: TGTTCCAGCAGCTCCGACAGGGCAGGGGTACCCCTCCACTTT.

The gene calls are TRBV30 and TRBJ1-1; 9 positions match TRBD1. The junction had 13 bases not matched to a gene; V was cut back by 4 bases and J by 7 bases. Germline V gene data show CDR1 as GTSNPN and CDR2 as SVGIG (reference sequence). The CDR3 sequence is 15 residues long. The CDR3 coding sequence is TGTGCCTGGAAGAGAGGAACAGGGGGCTCCCTTGAAGCTTTCTTT. Protein: CAWKRGTGGSLEAFF.

The gene calls are TRBV15 and TRBJ2-2; 8 positions agree with TRBD1. The CDR3 extends over 14 amino acids. Germline trimming cut 8 bases from V and 1 base from J; bases unmatched to any gene: 3. Germline loops: CDR1 LNHNV, CDR2 YYDKDF (reference sequence). The CDR3 DNA sequence: TGTGCCACCGCTGGGACAGGGAACACCGGGGAGCTGTTTTTT. Its translation: CATAGTGNTGELFF. Together with reference TRBV15 and TRBJ2-2, the CDR3 gives the full variable domain: DAMVIQNPRYQVTQFGKPVTLSCSQTLNHNVMYWYQQKSSQAPKLLFHYYDKDFNNEADTPDNFQSRRPNTSFCFLDIRSPGLGDTAMYLCATAGTGNTGELFFGEGSRLTVL.

This chain joins TRBV5-1 and TRBJ2-7, with D unresolved. Germline loops: CDR1 SGHRS, CDR2 YFSETQ. CDR3 length equals 13 residues. The V gene lost 1 base and the J gene lost 0 bases, with 5 bases spanning the gap. CDR3 coding DNA: TGCGCCAGCAGCTTGACAATCTCCTACGAGCAGTACTTC. It specifies CASSLTISYEQYF.

This clone showed up just a few times. The chain combines TRBV5-4 with TRBJ1-1; no clear D. The CDR3 totals 14 residues. The V end was cut by 0 bases, the J end by 10 bases, with 16 bases between. Germline assignment: CDR1 SGHNT and CDR2 YYREEE (reference sequence). The CDR3 sequence is CASSLARQAIGAFF. The CDR3 nucleotides read TGTGCCAGCAGCTTGGCTCGGCAGGCGATAGGAGCTTTCTTT.

This clone was recorded a few times. V and J are TRBV5-1 and TRBJ2-5; 7 bases match TRBD1. The CDR3 runs 16 residues. Germline V lookup: CDR1 SGHRS, CDR2 YFSETQ. Germline trimming cut 1 base from V and 1 base from J; bases unmatched to any gene: 7. CDR3 residues: CASSLRPQGTQETQYF. CDR3 nucleotide sequence: TGCGCCAGCAGCTTGAGACCACAGGGGACCCAAGAGACCCAGTACTTC.

This clone was recorded once. The chain joins TRBV4-3 to TRBJ2-1; TRBD1 is a possible D gene (5 bases). This CDR3 spans 15 amino acids. Trimming removed 1 base at V and 5 bases at J, with 12 bases between. Germline CDR1 reads LGHNA; CDR2 reads YSLEER. The DNA of the CDR3 is TGCGCCAGCAGCCAAGGGGTCAGGGATCACAATGAGCAGTTCTTC. Translation: CASSQGVRDHNEQFF.